Here is one TCR beta chain with its context. What it binds is unknown. CDR1 and CDR2 from the germline V gene are MGHRA and YSYEKL. Trimming took 0 bases from V and 2 from J; bases not matched to a gene: 4. The CDR3 contains 16 residues. The sample belongs to a study of T cell repertoires in cytomegalovirus infection. Overall study context: The public TCR beta signatures pointed to both CMV infection and matching HLA type. Study results and caveats: Dominating the ex vivo response were TCR beta clonotypes that were CMV-specific and HLA-C-restricted. Cumulative public TCR beta family frequency identified carriers of CMV plus the relevant HLA.

MiXCR, run by TCRdb on the reads, gives a single entry per CDR3 protein. Of roughly 300,000 distinct CDR3 sequences listed, over 7.5% are singletons. This clonotype originated in a human donor in good health (CMV status not recorded). Some clones in this sample may be carry-over from other donors' samples. The chain recombines TRBV4-1 with TRBJ1-1; 9 nucleotides agree with TRBD1. Sequenced input: PBMCs. The CDR3 bases are TGCGCCAGCAGCCAAGATGAGGACAGGGGAAACACTGAAGCTTTCTTT. Protein sequence: CASSQDEDRGNTEAFF.